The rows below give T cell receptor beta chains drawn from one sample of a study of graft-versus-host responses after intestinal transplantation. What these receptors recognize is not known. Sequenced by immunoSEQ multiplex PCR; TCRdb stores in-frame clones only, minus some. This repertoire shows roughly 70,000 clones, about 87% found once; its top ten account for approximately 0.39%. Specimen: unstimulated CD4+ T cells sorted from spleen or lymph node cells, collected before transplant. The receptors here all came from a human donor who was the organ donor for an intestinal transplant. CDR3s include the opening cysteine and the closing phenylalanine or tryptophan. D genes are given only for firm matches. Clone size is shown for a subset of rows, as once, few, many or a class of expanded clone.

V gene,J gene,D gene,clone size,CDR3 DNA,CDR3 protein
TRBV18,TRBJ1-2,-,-,TGTGCCAGCTCCGGTGACAGGAACTATGGCTACACCTTC,CASSGDRNYGYTF
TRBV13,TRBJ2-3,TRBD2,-,TGTGCCAGCAGCGAGATAGCGGGGGCCTCCACAGATACGCAGTATTTT,CASSEIAGASTDTQYF
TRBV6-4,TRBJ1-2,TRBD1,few,TGTGCCAGCAGCGAATTCGCTCAGGGGGCGAATGCTAACTATGGCTACACCTTC,CASSEFAQGANANYGYTF
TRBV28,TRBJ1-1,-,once,TGTGCCAGCAGGGTAGGGGGGGCGAAGAACACTGAAGCTTTCTTT,CASRVGGAKNTEAFF
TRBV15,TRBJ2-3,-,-,TGTGCCACCAGTCCCCGACTTGATAGCACAGATACGCAGTATTTT,CATSPRLDSTDTQYF
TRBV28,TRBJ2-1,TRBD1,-,TGTGCCAGCAAGGGACAGGGGAGCTCAATGGAGCAGTTCTTC,CASKGQGSSMEQFF
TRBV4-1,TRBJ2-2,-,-,TGCGCCAGCAGCCAAGAAGTGTTGGCGGGGTTCACCGGGGAGCTGTTTTTT,CASSQEVLAGFTGELFF
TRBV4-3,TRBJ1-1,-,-,TGCGCCAGCAGCCATGTATTGAACACTGAAGCTTTCTTT,CASSHVLNTEAFF
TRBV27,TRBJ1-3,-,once,TGTGCCAGCAGTTCGCTCCGGGACACCTATGGAAACACCATATATTTT,CASSSLRDTYGNTIYF
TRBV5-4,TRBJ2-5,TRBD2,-,TGTGCCAGCAGCTTCACTAGCGGGGGGGAAGAGACCCAGTACTTC,CASSFTSGGEETQYF
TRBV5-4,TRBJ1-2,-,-,TGTGCCAGCAGCCCGGGGGGAATCTATGGCTACACCTTC,CASSPGGIYGYTF
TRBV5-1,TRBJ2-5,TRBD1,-,TGCGCCAGCAGCTTACAGGGGGCTCAAGAGACCCAGTACTTC,CASSLQGAQETQYF
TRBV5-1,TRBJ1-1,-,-,TGCGCCAGCAGCTGGGGGGAGGACACTGAAGCTTTCTTT,CASSWGEDTEAFF
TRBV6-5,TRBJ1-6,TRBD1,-,TGTGCCAGCACCCGGACAGGGGGGAATTCACCCCTCCACTTT,CASTRTGGNSPLHF